Listed below are T cell receptor beta chains from one sample, sequenced in a study of blood T cell repertoires in COVID-19. Using immunoSEQ multiplex PCR, the repertoire was profiled, and TCRdb retains in-frame clones only, with some absent. The table has about 210,000 clones, around 92% seen once; the top ten hold 1% to 1.5%. Input material: peripheral blood. These receptors were collected from a man aged 25 to 40 with acute or convalescent COVID-19. CDR3s include the opening cysteine and the closing phenylalanine or tryptophan. D genes are given only for firm matches. Rows may omit the clone size; those that give it use once, few, many or a size class.

abundance,d_gene,v_gene,j_gene,CDR3aa,CDR3nt
.,.,TRBV24-1,TRBJ2-1,CATSSPGTSSSYNEQFF,TGTGCCACCAGCTCACCCGGGACTTCCAGCTCCTACAATGAGCAGTTCTTC
.,.,TRBV7-6,TRBJ1-1,CASSYDPGRDTEAFF,TGTGCCAGCAGCTATGATCCCGGCAGGGACACTGAAGCTTTCTTT
.,TRBD2,TRBV29-1,TRBJ2-7,CSVFSGRSPYEQYF,TGCAGCGTTTTTAGCGGGAGGTCCCCCTACGAGCAGTACTTC
.,.,TRBV18,TRBJ2-5,CASSTGMGKETQYF,TGTGCCAGCTCTACAGGAATGGGGAAGGAGACCCAGTACTTC
.,.,TRBV12-3/TRBV12-4,TRBJ1-5,CASSLVGDQPQHF,TGTGCCAGCAGTCTCGTAGGGGATCAGCCCCAGCATTTT
.,.,TRBV19,TRBJ1-5,CASSISGNQPQHF,TGTGCCAGTAGTATCTCGGGCAATCAGCCCCAGCATTTT
once,TRBD1,TRBV5-4,TRBJ2-7,CASSKPGQGSEQYF,TGTGCCAGCAGCAAACCGGGACAGGGATCCGAGCAGTACTTC
.,TRBD1,TRBV13,TRBJ1-2,CASSGGTGINYGYTF,TGTGCCAGCAGCGGGGGGACAGGGATTAACTATGGCTACACCTTC
.,TRBD1,TRBV5-5,TRBJ1-1,CASSRRQGRAFF,TGTGCCAGCAGCCGCCGACAGGGGAGAGCTTTCTTT
few,TRBD1,TRBV28,TRBJ1-1,CASRDDRGVPNTEAFF,TGTGCCAGCAGGGACGACAGGGGGGTTCCGAACACTGAAGCTTTCTTT
.,TRBD1,TRBV2,TRBJ1-6,CASSSQGQVSSALHF,TGTGCCAGCAGTTCACAAGGACAGGTTTCGTCGGCCCTCCACTTT
once,TRBD1,TRBV15,TRBJ1-5,CATSRGQGSVDQPQHF,TGTGCCACCAGCAGAGGACAGGGGAGTGTCGATCAGCCCCAGCATTTT
.,.,TRBV7-9,TRBJ2-5,CASSFKQAAETQYF,TGTGCCAGCAGCTTTAAACAGGCGGCGGAGACCCAGTACTTC
.,.,TRBV18,TRBJ2-1,CASSPYPSLEKNEQFF,TGTGCCAGCTCACCATATCCTAGCTTGGAAAAGAATGAGCAGTTCTTC
.,.,TRBV14,TRBJ2-1,CASSQDLGAGITYNEQFF,TGTGCCAGCAGCCAAGATCTTGGGGCAGGGATCACCTACAATGAGCAGTTCTTC
.,.,TRBV6-5,TRBJ2-2,CASSRTENTGELFF,TGTGCCAGCAGTAGAACAGAAAACACCGGGGAGCTGTTTTTT
.,TRBD1,TRBV6-5,TRBJ1-6,CASRAGQGFSPLHF,TGTGCCAGCAGGGCGGGACAGGGGTTTTCACCCCTCCACTTT
few,.,TRBV19,TRBJ1-2,CASSIGRRGGYTF,TGTGCCAGTAGTATAGGCAGGAGGGGTGGCTACACCTTC
.,.,TRBV7-7,TRBJ1-4,CASSLAQGSEKLFF,TGTGCTAGCAGCTTGGCCCAGGGGAGCGAAAAACTGTTTTTT
.,.,TRBV3-1/TRBV3-2,TRBJ2-7,CASSQEQGRSGEQYF,TGTGCCAGCAGCCAAGAACAGGGGAGGAGCGGCGAGCAGTACTTC
.,.,TRBV16,TRBJ1-1,CASSQQSVGVQNTEAFF,TGTGCCAGCAGCCAACAGTCTGTCGGGGTACAGAACACTGAAGCTTTCTTT
.,.,TRBV27,TRBJ1-2,CASSSLQGFYGYTF,TGTGCCAGCAGTTCCCTACAGGGATTCTATGGCTACACCTTC
.,TRBD1,TRBV29-1,TRBJ1-2,CSVPGTGTLNYGYTF,TGCAGCGTTCCCGGGACAGGGACTCTCAACTATGGCTACACCTTC
.,TRBD1,TRBV3-1/TRBV3-2,TRBJ1-5,CASSQTTGIQPQHF,TGTGCCAGCAGCCAGACGACAGGGATCCAGCCCCAGCATTTT
.,TRBD1,TRBV27,TRBJ2-6,CASSPQTGMAGANVLTF,TGTGCCAGCAGTCCACAGACAGGGATGGCAGGGGCCAACGTCCTGACTTTC
.,.,TRBV28,TRBJ1-1,CASSFRGMNTEAFF,TGTGCCAGCAGTTTCCGTGGCATGAACACTGAAGCTTTCTTT
once,.,TRBV6-5,TRBJ1-5,CASSRGSGNQPQHF,TGTGCCAGCAGTCGCGGGTCAGGCAATCAGCCCCAGCATTTT
.,.,TRBV21-1,TRBJ1-2,CASSGGYEYGYTF,TGTGCCAGCAGTGGGGGGTACGAATATGGCTACACCTTC
.,TRBD1,TRBV18,TRBJ2-7,CASSGNRQGGEQYF,TGTGCCAGCTCGGGAAACCGACAGGGCGGGGAGCAGTACTTC
.,.,TRBV2,TRBJ1-4,CASSPGQGEKLFF,TGTGCCAGCAGTCCCGGGCAGGGTGAAAAACTGTTTTTT
once,.,TRBV5-1,TRBJ1-1,CASSLNGERTEAFF,TGCGCCAGCAGCTTGAACGGGGAAAGGACTGAAGCTTTCTTT
.,TRBD1,TRBV7-8,TRBJ1-1,CASSLGQGKTEAFF,TGTGCCAGCAGCTTAGGACAGGGGAAAACTGAAGCTTTCTTT
.,TRBD2,TRBV7-2,TRBJ2-7,CASSLSAKRGAPYEQYF,TGTGCCAGCAGCTTGTCGGCGAAGCGGGGTGCGCCCTACGAGCAGTACTTC
.,.,TRBV27,TRBJ2-6,CASRRRGTRLSGANVLTF,TGTGCCAGCCGCCGGAGGGGCACCCGCCTTTCTGGGGCCAACGTCCTGACTTTC
.,.,TRBV5-4,TRBJ1-1,CASSFGVDTEAFF,TGTGCCAGCAGCTTCGGGGTAGACACTGAAGCTTTCTTT
.,TRBD1,TRBV18,TRBJ2-7,CASSPDRNSYEQYF,TGTGCCAGCTCGCCGGACAGGAACTCCTACGAGCAGTACTTC
.,TRBD1,TRBV7-3,TRBJ1-2,CASSPTGGSNYGYTF,TGTGCCAGCAGCCCGACAGGGGGATCGAACTATGGCTACACCTTC
few,TRBD1,TRBV11-2,TRBJ1-4,CASSSGQGTNEKLFF,TGTGCCAGCTCTTCGGGACAGGGGACTAATGAAAAACTGTTTTTT
.,.,TRBV6-6,TRBJ1-2,CASSTGGVGGYTF,TGTGCCAGCAGTACAGGCGGAGTTGGGGGCTACACCTTC
.,.,TRBV19,TRBJ1-5,CASRTGNQPQHF,TGTGCCAGTAGGACTGGGAATCAGCCCCAGCATTTT
.,.,TRBV12-3/TRBV12-4,TRBJ2-1,CASRGGYPKVQFF,TGTGCCAGCAGGGGGGGATACCCCAAGGTGCAGTTCTTC
.,TRBD2,TRBV7-2,TRBJ2-3,CASSLNSGGTDTQYF,TGTGCCAGCAGCTTAAATTCCGGGGGGACAGATACGCAGTATTTT
.,.,TRBV5-6,TRBJ1-5,CASSYLSGLSNQPQHF,TGTGCCAGCAGCTACCTTTCGGGTCTGAGCAATCAGCCCCAGCATTTT
.,.,TRBV28,TRBJ1-5,CASSLRGSNQPQHF,TGTGCCAGCAGTTTACGAGGGAGCAATCAGCCCCAGCATTTT
once,.,TRBV5-1,TRBJ1-1,CASSPGDKLSAEAFF,TGCGCCAGCAGCCCAGGGGACAAACTTAGCGCTGAAGCTTTCTTT
.,.,TRBV12-3/TRBV12-4,TRBJ2-7,CASSLDRYYEQYF,TGTGCCAGCAGTTTGGACAGATACTACGAGCAGTACTTC
.,.,TRBV4-2,TRBJ1-2,CASSQDVARPNYGYTF,TGTGCCAGCAGCCAAGATGTCGCCAGGCCCAACTATGGCTACACCTTC
.,.,TRBV1,TRBJ2-5,CTSSLGQAEAQYF,TGCACCAGCAGCTTGGGACAGGCTGAGGCCCAGTACTTC
.,TRBD1,TRBV5-1,TRBJ2-1,CASSLLVGDRVNEQFF,TGCGCCAGCAGCTTGTTGGTGGGGGACAGGGTCAATGAGCAGTTCTTC
.,TRBD1,TRBV14,TRBJ2-3,CASSTRTGEGIDTQYF,TGTGCCAGCAGCACTCGGACAGGAGAGGGAATAGATACGCAGTATTTT
.,.,TRBV30,TRBJ1-1,CAWSAGMNTEAFF,TGTGCCTGGAGCGCCGGGATGAACACTGAAGCTTTCTTT
.,.,TRBV5-4,TRBJ1-2,CASSLNRAGYTF,TGTGCCAGCAGCCTTAACAGGGCTGGCTACACCTTC
once,.,TRBV11-2,TRBJ2-5,CASSFGTPQETQYF,TGTGCCAGCAGCTTTGGGACACCTCAAGAGACCCAGTACTTC